The 10 T cell receptor beta chains given below trace back to one sample, sequenced in a study of shared clonotypes between healthy human individuals. Here immunoSEQ multiplex PCR was the method, and the copy in TCRdb shows in-frame clones only, minus some. The table has 450,000 to 500,000 clones, about 72% seen once. Input material: PBMCs. These receptors all come from a woman aged 40 to 49 in good health. Some clones in this sample may be carry-over from other donors' samples.

The V call is TRBV11-1, the J call TRBJ2-3; no definite D call. The CDR3 spans 13 residues. Germline V gives CDR1 SGHAT, CDR2 FQDESV (reference sequence). The V end was cut by 3 bases, the J end by 2 bases, with 6 bases between. The DNA of the CDR3 is TGTGCCAGCAGCTTGTGGGACACAGATACGCAGTATTTT. This encodes CASSLWDTDTQYF.

This chain uses TRBV19 with TRBJ2-5; 10 nucleotides line up with TRBD1. The ends lost 6 bases at V and 0 bases at J; junction bases unmatched: 1. CDR3 length equals 14 residues. Germline assignment: CDR1 LNHDA and CDR2 SQIVND (reference sequence). This CDR3 reads CASRGTGDQETQYF. DNA for the CDR3: TGTGCCAGTAGGGGGACAGGGGACCAAGAGACCCAGTACTTC.

This chain connects TRBV19 to TRBJ2-2, with D possibly being TRBD2 (5 bases). Germline V gene sequence: CDR1 LNHDA, CDR2 SQIVND (reference sequence). The CDR3 is made up of 15 amino acids. The ends were cut back, 5 bases at V and 2 bases at J, with 12 bases in the middle. The CDR3 loop is CASSWVDYNTGELFF. CDR3 in DNA: TGTGCCAGTAGTTGGGTCGACTACAACACCGGGGAGCTGTTTTTT.

CDR3 in amino acids: CASSFLQGGEQYF. CDR3 coding DNA: TGTGCCAGCAGCTTTCTACAGGGCGGCGAGCAGTACTTC. V usage is TRBV7-6 and J usage is TRBJ2-7; maybe TRBD1 (6 bases). V lost 3 bases and J 6 bases, leaving 12 bases between the germline ends. Germline CDR1 SGHVS, CDR2 FNYEAQ. There are 13 residues in the CDR3.

The J gene is TRBJ2-1, the V gene TRBV11-3; 8 nucleotides match TRBD2. CDR3 length: 14 amino acids. V gave up 5 bases and J gave up 8 bases; unmatched junction bases: 8. Germline V lookup: CDR1 SGHNT, CDR2 YENEEA. In DNA, the CDR3 is TGTGCCAGCAGCCGTGGGACTAGGGTCTATGAGCAGTTCTTC. The encoded protein is CASSRGTRVYEQFF.

V usage is TRBV28 and J usage is TRBJ1-1; no definite D call. The CDR3 is made up of 15 amino acids. Trimming took off 7 bases at V and 2 bases at J, with 17 bases between the two ends. The germline V gene encodes CDR1 MDHEN and CDR2 SYDVKM. The CDR3 DNA reads TGTGCCAGCACCGAGGGTGGGGATAGAAACACTGAAGCTTTCTTT. This codes for CASTEGGDRNTEAFF. The full variable domain, its missing parts supplied by reference TRBV28 and TRBJ1-1, is DVKVTQSSRYLVKRTGEKVFLECVQDMDHENMFWYRQDPGLGLRLIYFSYDVKMKEKGDIPEGYSVSREKKERFSLILESASTNQTSMYLCASTEGGDRNTEAFFGQGTRLTVV.

V usage is TRBV19 and J usage is TRBJ1-4, with D tentatively TRBD1 (5 bases). CDR3 length: 16 amino acids. V lost 9 bases and J lost 2, with 19 bases in between. From germline, CDR1 is LNHDA and CDR2 SQIVND (reference sequence). CDR3 protein: CASRGIEFNTNEKLFF. The CDR3 DNA reads as TGTGCCAGCCGGGGCATTGAGTTCAATACTAATGAAAAACTGTTTTTT. Filled out from reference TRBV19 and TRBJ1-4, the complete variable domain reads DGGITQSPKYLFRKEGQNVTLSCEQNLNHDAMYWYRQDPGQGLRLIYYSQIVNDFQKGDIAEGYSVSREKKESFPLTVTSAQKNPTAFYLCASRGIEFNTNEKLFFGSGTQLSVL.

The DNA for the CDR3 is TGTGCCAGCAGCTTAGGTGCAGGGGGCAAGGAGACCCAGTACTTC. Its protein is CASSLGAGGKETQYF. The chain joins TRBV11-2 to TRBJ2-5; 8 bases are shared with TRBD1. CDR3 length equals 15 residues. Germline V gene sequence: CDR1 SGHAT, CDR2 FQNNGV. Germline trimming cut 1 base from V and 5 bases from J; bases unmatched to any gene: 6.

The rearrangement links TRBV5-8 to TRBJ2-7; D ambiguous. CDR1 is SGHTS, CDR2 YDEGEE, per germline. The CDR3 loop spans 13 amino acids. V lost 0 bases and J lost 0, with 4 bases in between. The CDR3 loop reads CASSLVSSYEQYF. The CDR3 DNA follows: TGTGCCAGCAGCTTGGTTAGCTCCTACGAGCAGTACTTC.

Ten or more counts support this clone. CDR3 in DNA: TGTGCCAGCAGCCTACAACCCGGGACACAACATGGCTACACCTTC. This translates into CASSLQPGTQHGYTF. J is TRBJ1-2 and V is TRBV9; the D gene is possibly TRBD1 (6 bases). V lost 4 bases and J lost 6, with 19 bases in between. Per germline, CDR1 SGDLS and CDR2 YYNGEE. CDR3 length equals 15 residues. Filled out from reference TRBV9 and TRBJ1-2, the complete variable domain reads DSGVTQTPKHLITATGQRVTLRCSPRSGDLSVYWYQQSLDQGLQFLIQYYNGEERAKGNILERFSAQQFPDLHSELNLSSLELGDSALYFCASSLQPGTQHGYTFGSGTRLTVV.